The present entry profiles one TCR beta chain with its context. Assay used: immunoSEQ multiplex PCR; TCRdb lists only in-frame clones, some missing. In the table there are about 470,000 clones, about 85% of which are singletons. The data were obtained in a study of shared clonotypes between healthy human individuals. J gave up 7 bases and V 7 bases, and 9 bases lay outside the gene matches. This CDR3 region has 14 residues. Germline CDR1 is MDHEN and CDR2 is SYDVKM. Sequencing input: PBMCs. This clonotype was sampled from a woman aged 40 to 50 in good health. Some clones in this sample may be carry-over from other donors' samples. V is TRBV28 and J is TRBJ1-2, with TRBD1 matching 10 bases. CDR3 sequence (DNA): TGTGCCAGCACAATCCCGGGACAGGGGATTGGCTACACCTTC. It specifies CASTIPGQGIGYTF.